A few counts support the clone carrying this T cell receptor (beta chain). Methods used by the authors: Using reference gene primer amplification, nucleated cell counts were estimated. Repertoires were generated with immunoSEQ multiplex PCR, while TCRdb's copy carries only in-frame clones and drops some. From that table come the V and J calls and clone size; the DNA was used to work out D and trimming. The sample shows hundreds of thousands of clones, about 83% of them seen only once. V dropped 0 bases and J dropped 1 base, with 14 bases sitting between them. CDR1 is LGHDT and CDR2 is YNNKEL in the germline V gene (reference sequence). This CDR3 has 17 residues. This record comes from a study of blood T cell repertoires in COVID-19.

The rearrangement joins TRBV3-1 (or the pseudogene TRBV3-2) to TRBJ2-3, with D perhaps TRBD2 (6 bases). Material for sequencing was PBMCs or T cells enriched from blood (not recorded which). This TCR derives from a woman in her 50s who had been exposed to COVID-19. CDR3 sequence (DNA): TGTGCCAGCAGCCAAGATCGGCGGCGGGGCGGCACAGATACGCAGTATTTT. It yields the protein CASSQDRRRGGTDTQYF.